These 26 T cell receptor beta chains came from one sample sequenced in a study of blood T cells in healthy people across ages. A second PCR, run for about 7 to 11 cycles, used a sample-barcoded 5' primer plus a J-beta primer mix. TCRdb processed the 5' RACE reads anew with MiXCR; each CDR3 protein has one entry. Of 950,000 to 1,200,000 distinct CDR3 sequences listed, less than 45% are singletons. The sample was blood. These receptors were obtained from a man aged 18 to 30 in good health.

The chain links TRBV4-3 to TRBJ1-5, with D hard to call. The germline CDR1 and CDR2 sequences are LGHNA and YSLEER. CDR3 size: 14 residues. Trimming removed 0 bases at V and 3 bases at J, with 6 bases between. CDR3 sequence reads: CASSQDMYNQPQHF. CDR3 bases: TGCGCCAGCAGCCAAGATATGTACAATCAGCCCCAGCATTTT.

This clonotype was counted at least ten times. The DNA for the CDR3 is TGTGCCAGCAGCGCACTAGCGGTAGAACCCTACAATGAGCAGTTCTTC. This codes for CASSALAVEPYNEQFF. The V call is TRBV7-3, the J call TRBJ2-1, with 8 bases fitting TRBD2. V lost 5 bases to trimming and J lost 2 bases; unmatched junction nucleotides: 8. The CDR3 totals 16 residues. Germline CDR1 SGHTA, CDR2 FQGTGA. Full variable domain (remainder filled in from reference TRBV7-3 and TRBJ2-1): GAGVSQTPSNKVTEKGKYVELRCDPISGHTALYWYRQSLGQGPEFLIYFQGTGAADDSGLPNDRFFAVRPEGSVSTLKIQRTERGDSAVYLCASSALAVEPYNEQFFGPGTRLTVL.

The chain carries TRBV9 and TRBJ2-1, with 7 bases lining up with TRBD1. Trimming took 7 bases from V and 0 from J; bases not matched to a gene: 1. Germline CDR1 is SGDLS and CDR2 is YYNGEE. This CDR3 has 13 residues. The CDR3 loop reads CASGDSSYNEQFF. DNA of the CDR3: TGTGCCAGCGGGGACAGCTCCTACAATGAGCAGTTCTTC.

The sample holds a few counts of this clonotype. The V and J genes are TRBV6-2 or TRBV6-3 and TRBJ1-1, with unresolved D. CDR1 and CDR2 from the germline V gene are MNHEY and SVGEGT. V lost 2 bases and J lost 7, with 8 bases in between. The CDR3 sequence is 12 residues long. The CDR3 protein is CASSYRGDEAFF. The CDR3 DNA reads as TGTGCCAGCAGTTACAGAGGAGATGAAGCTTTCTTT.

This clonotype has only a few counts. CDR3 DNA: TGTGCCAGCAGTTTGACAGGGTCCGGTGGCTACACCTTC. Residues: CASSLTGSGGYTF. The V gene is TRBV12-3 or TRBV12-4, the J gene TRBJ1-2, with 7 bases matching TRBD1. With V trimmed by 3 bases and J by 7 bases, 5 bases remained unmatched. This CDR3 region has 13 residues.

This clonotype showed up just a few times. The J gene is TRBJ1-5, the V gene TRBV20-1; no definite D call. The CDR3 is made up of 15 amino acids. CDR1 is DFQATT, CDR2 SNEGSKA, per germline (reference sequence). The V gene lost 3 bases and the J gene lost 2 bases, with 14 bases spanning the gap. The CDR3 nucleotides are TGCAGTGCTAGGTGGGTGGGGATGGGCAATCAGCCCCAGCATTTT. The encoded protein is CSARWVGMGNQPQHF.

The chain carries TRBV20-1 and TRBJ2-3, with D perhaps TRBD2 (7 bases). The germline CDR1 and CDR2 sequences are DFQATT and SNEGSKA (reference sequence). V was shortened by 3 bases and J by 0 bases, with 13 bases between the two germline ends. CDR3 size: 15 residues. This chain's CDR3 is CSARAGGPSTDTQYF. The CDR3 DNA reads TGCAGTGCTAGGGCCGGGGGGCCTAGCACAGATACGCAGTATTTT.

This clonotype has a handful of counts. The V and J genes are TRBV20-1 and TRBJ2-1, with a weak D call TRBD1 (5 bases). V gave up 0 bases and J gave up 2 bases, with 11 bases separating them. From germline, CDR1 is DFQATT and CDR2 SNEGSKA (reference sequence). The CDR3 covers 15 residues. In nucleotides, the CDR3 is TGCAGTGCTAGAGATGGACACTCGCCCTACAATGAGCAGTTCTTC. The encoded protein is CSARDGHSPYNEQFF.

A few counts support this clonotype. The chain joins TRBV18 to TRBJ1-5; D unresolved. Trimming shortened V by 2 bases and J by 2 bases, and 10 bases separated the two germline ends. Per the germline V gene, CDR1 is KGHSH and CDR2 is LQKENI. The CDR3 extends over 15 amino acids. DNA for the CDR3: TGTGCCAGCTCACCAGGGGTATTGGGCAATCAGCCCCAGCATTTT. Its protein product is CASSPGVLGNQPQHF. The full variable domain, completed using reference TRBV18 and TRBJ1-5, is NAGVMQNPRHLVRRRGQEARLRCSPMKGHSHVYWYRQLPEEGLKFMVYLQKENIIDESGMPKERFSAEFPKEGPSILRIQQVVRGDSAAYFCASSPGVLGNQPQHFGDGTRLSIL.

The rearrangement links TRBV11-2 to TRBJ1-2, with TRBD1 identical over 7 bases. V shed 2 bases, J shed 10 bases, and the junction held 4 bases outside the gene matches. Germline-derived CDR1 and CDR2 are SGHAT and FQNNGV. The CDR3 covers 12 residues. The CDR3 sequence: CASSLSTGDYTF. The CDR3 nucleotides read TGTGCCAGCAGCTTATCCACAGGGGACTACACCTTC.

This clonotype was counted a few times. The chain links TRBV11-2 to TRBJ2-6, with D perhaps being TRBD1 or TRBD2 (5 bases each). The V gene lost 4 bases and the J gene lost 0 bases, with 10 bases spanning the gap. The CDR3 has 16 amino acids. The germline V gene encodes CDR1 SGHAT and CDR2 FQNNGV. The CDR3 DNA sequence: TGTGCCAGCAGCTCCCCAGGGACCTCTGGGGCCAACGTCCTGACTTTC. Protein: CASSSPGTSGANVLTF.

The V and J genes are TRBV20-1 and TRBJ1-1, with 7 nucleotides matching TRBD1. The CDR3 consists of 16 residues. V was clipped by 0 bases and J by 2 bases; unmatched bases: 9. The germline gives CDR1 DFQATT, CDR2 SNEGSKA (reference sequence). The CDR3 reads CSARDSGTVTNTEAFF. CDR3 in DNA: TGCAGTGCTAGAGATTCCGGGACAGTCACTAACACTGAAGCTTTCTTT.

This clonotype was recorded once. V usage is TRBV14 and J usage is TRBJ1-6; 8 nucleotides agree with TRBD1. V lost 5 bases to trimming and J lost 7 bases; unmatched junction nucleotides: 10. The germline V gene encodes CDR1 SGHDN and CDR2 FVKESK. CDR3 length: 16 residues. The CDR3 region is CASSDVQGAVNSPLHF. DNA for the CDR3: TGTGCCAGCAGCGACGTCCAGGGGGCCGTGAATTCACCCCTCCACTTT.

V is TRBV4-3 and J is TRBJ2-2, with TRBD1 identical over 7 bases. Germline CDR1 LGHNA, CDR2 YSLEER. The CDR3 covers 17 residues. V shed 1 base, J shed 2 bases, and the junction held 7 bases outside the gene matches. CDR3 region: CASSQVDRVVNTGELFF. Here the CDR3 DNA reads TGCGCCAGCAGCCAAGTTGACAGGGTCGTAAACACCGGGGAGCTGTTTTTT.

Remarks on this clonotype: One end of the junction is discordant with germline, which a read error may explain. This chain connects TRBV27 to TRBJ2-3; D may be TRBD1 or TRBD2 (5 bases each). The CDR3 sequence is 12 residues long. Germline V gene sequence: CDR1 MNHEY, CDR2 SMNVEV (reference sequence). CDR3 sequence reads: CVSWGYTDTQYF. As DNA, the CDR3 is TGTGTCAGCTGGGGGTACACAGATACGCAGTATTTT.

The rearrangement links TRBV6-5 to TRBJ1-1, with D unresolved. In germline, CDR1 is MNHEY, CDR2 SVGAGI. The CDR3 extends over 17 amino acids. V was shortened by 0 bases and J by 1 base, with 15 bases between the two germline ends. The CDR3 is CASSYSRASFWNTEAFF. CDR3 coding DNA: TGTGCCAGCAGTTACTCCCGGGCCAGTTTTTGGAACACTGAAGCTTTCTTT.

By its share, this clonotype is medium-sized. The chain combines TRBV2 with TRBJ1-2; D unclear. The CDR3 length is 14 residues. Germline V gene sequence: CDR1 SNHLY, CDR2 FYNNEI. The ends were cut back, 6 bases at V and 1 base at J, with 12 bases in the middle. The CDR3 here is CASRVQGFNYGYTF. The CDR3 DNA is TGTGCCAGCAGGGTTCAAGGGTTTAACTATGGCTACACCTTC. Full variable domain (outside the CDR3, taken from reference TRBV2 and TRBJ1-2): EPEVTQTPSHQVTQMGQEVILRCVPISNHLYFYWYRQILGQKVEFLVSFYNNEISEKSEIFDDQFSVERPDGSNFTLKIRSTKLEDSAMYFCASRVQGFNYGYTFGSGTRLTVV.

V usage is TRBV20-1 and J usage is TRBJ2-7, with D possibly TRBD2 on 6 matching bases. The CDR3 extends over 14 amino acids. V was clipped by 0 bases and J by 3 bases, with 12 bases between them. The germline gives CDR1 DFQATT, CDR2 SNEGSKA (reference sequence). The CDR3 DNA is TGCAGTGCTAGAGAAACGCGGGGCAGCTACGAGCAGTACTTC. It codes for CSARETRGSYEQYF.

This clonotype was seen a few times. The chain links TRBV20-1 to TRBJ1-5; D is undetermined. Germline lookup yields CDR1 DFQATT and CDR2 SNEGSKA (reference sequence). This CDR3 contains 13 residues. V was cut by 3 bases and J by 3 bases, with 9 bases left in between. CDR3 nucleotide sequence: TGCAGTGCTAGTCTCACACACAATCAGCCCCAGCATTTT. Its protein is CSASLTHNQPQHF.

The chain employs TRBV9 and TRBJ2-3, with 9 bases matching TRBD2. After removal of 0 bases from V and 6 bases from J, the junction contained 8 bases not matched to a gene. This CDR3 has 16 residues. CDR1 is SGDLS and CDR2 is YYNGEE in the germline V gene. CDR3 in DNA: TGTGCCAGCAGCGTAGGACTAGCGGAGCTCGCCGATACGCAGTATTTT. Translating gives CASSVGLAELADTQYF.

The V call is TRBV5-1, the J call TRBJ2-3; 8 bases are shared with TRBD2. The CDR3 is 16 residues long. Germline loops: CDR1 SGHRS, CDR2 YFSETQ. With V trimmed by 4 bases and J by 1 base, 8 bases remained unmatched. DNA of the CDR3: TGCGCCAGCAGCGTCGGGACTAGGTATCGCACAGATACGCAGTATTTT. Its translation is CASSVGTRYRTDTQYF.

This clonotype was observed a few times. The J gene is TRBJ1-2, the V gene TRBV5-1; no reliable D call. V was pared by 3 bases and J by 3 bases, with 12 bases between. The CDR3 covers 14 residues. CDR1 SGHRS and CDR2 YFSETQ come from the germline V gene. The CDR3 DNA is TGCGCCAGCAGCTCCGAAACTGAGGACTATGGCTACACCTTC. The encoded protein is CASSSETEDYGYTF.

This clonotype was detected only a few times. The gene calls are TRBV20-1 and TRBJ2-1; D perhaps matches TRBD1 (7 bases). Germline V CDR1 and CDR2: DFQATT, SNEGSKA (reference sequence). The CDR3 extends over 14 amino acids. Trimming stripped 1 base from V and 8 bases from J, with 15 bases between. The CDR3 DNA reads TGCAGTGCTAGAGTGCAGCAGGGGGGCTATGAGCAGTTCTTC. This gives the protein CSARVQQGGYEQFF.

The chain joins TRBV20-1 to TRBJ2-1, with a possible D match to TRBD1 (8 bases). V shed 5 bases and J shed 7 bases, with 24 bases lying between them. This CDR3 has 16 amino acids. The germline V gene encodes CDR1 DFQATT and CDR2 SNEGSKA (reference sequence). CDR3 amino acids: CSAPANTGGVGNEQFF. CDR3 DNA: TGCAGTGCTCCCGCCAACACAGGGGGGGTAGGAAATGAGCAGTTCTTC.

The CDR3 here is CASSLGQGGSSYEQYF. The CDR3 DNA sequence: TGTGCCAGCAGCTTAGGCCAAGGGGGCTCTTCCTACGAGCAGTACTTC. This rearrangement joins TRBV13 to TRBJ2-7; 7 nucleotides match TRBD1. Germline CDR1 is PRHDT and CDR2 is FYEKMQ (reference sequence). CDR3 length equals 16 residues. With 0 bases clipped from V and 1 base from J, the junction kept 6 bases outside the gene matches.

CDR3 in DNA: TGTGCCAGCGCAGCGACAACGAACACCGGGGAGCTGTTTTTT. As protein: CASAATTNTGELFF. The V and J genes are TRBV2 and TRBJ2-2; D not certain. The CDR3 spans 14 residues. The V and J ends lost 8 bases and 0 bases respectively, with 10 bases between them. Per the germline V gene, CDR1 is SNHLY and CDR2 is FYNNEI.